Here is one T cell receptor beta chain with its context. Germline CDR1 is MNHNS and CDR2 is SASEGT. The CDR3 contains 15 residues. The J segment lost 5 bases and the V segment lost 0 bases, leaving 4 bases of the junction unmatched. This sample is part of a study of blood T cell repertoires in COVID-19. The repertoire was sequenced with immunoSEQ multiplex PCR; TCRdb's copy has only in-frame clones and lacks some. This repertoire shows approximately 160,000 clones, over 75% found once; its top ten account for roughly 1.2%. The chain combines TRBV6-1 with TRBJ1-2; 9 bases align to TRBD1. This clonotype was obtained from a man aged 55 to 70 who had recovered from COVID-19. What was sequenced was peripheral blood. The CDR3 here is CASSEAGQGQYGYTF. The CDR3 nucleotides are TGTGCCAGCAGTGAAGCGGGACAGGGTCAATATGGCTACACCTTC.